The 25 T cell receptor beta chains in this list originate from one sample, sequenced in a study of Graves' ophthalmopathy and Graves' hyperthyroidism. RNA transcripts were the source from which TCR beta CDR3 regions were amplified. After a first-round RT-PCR with HTBI primers, a second-round multiplex PCR was run. Each CDR3 protein gets one entry after TCRdb re-called the multiplex PCR reads with MiXCR. The sample comprises over a million distinct CDR3 sequences, about 36% of which are singletons, and around 10% rests with the top ten. Sequencing used peripheral blood or thyroid tissue (not recorded which). These receptors originate from an adult man with Graves' hyperthyroidism.

This chain uses TRBV12-3 or TRBV12-4 with TRBJ2-5; D is ambiguous. V gave up 7 bases and J gave up 2 bases, with 11 bases separating them. The CDR3 length is 13 residues. The CDR3 nucleotides read TGTGCCAGCAATATCAGAAGACAAGAGACCCAGTACTTC. Protein sequence: CASNIRRQETQYF.

The gene calls are TRBV15 and TRBJ2-7; perhaps TRBD1 as D (5 bases). V was shortened by 0 bases and J by 5 bases, with 11 bases between the two germline ends. The CDR3 is made up of 14 amino acids. The germline V gene encodes CDR1 LNHNV and CDR2 YYDKDF (reference sequence). CDR3 sequence: CATSRDPPGNEQYF. Written as DNA, the CDR3 is TGTGCCACCAGCAGAGACCCCCCAGGGAACGAGCAGTACTTC.

This clonotype was counted many times. The chain has TRBV11-2 and TRBJ1-4; D is possibly TRBD1 (5 bases). CDR3 length: 13 residues. V lost 1 base, J lost 15 bases, and 15 bases lay in between. Germline assignment: CDR1 SGHAT and CDR2 FQNNGV. The CDR3 spells CASSLAGTPLLFF. The CDR3 nucleotides read TGTGCCAGCAGCTTAGCTGGGACCCCGCTATTGTTTTTT.

On this clonotype: Possible read error: a much larger clone is one base away. The V gene is TRBV29-1, the J gene TRBJ2-7; the D gene could be TRBD1 or TRBD2 (5 bases each). Per the germline V gene, CDR1 is SQVTM and CDR2 is ANQGSEA. The CDR3 is 13 residues long. V lost 7 bases and J lost 3, with 16 bases in between. This CDR3 reads CSAGTNPDYEQYF. CDR3 DNA: TGCAGCGCTGGGACGAACCCTGACTACGAGCAGTACTTC.

For this clonotype: Germline and junction disagree at one end, which may indicate a read error. The chain uses TRBV7-9 and TRBJ2-7, with D maybe TRBD2 (7 bases). CDR1 SEHNR and CDR2 FQNEAQ come from the germline V gene (reference sequence). CDR3 length: 17 residues. CDR3 sequence: CASSLGGTSDRTYEQYF. The CDR3 region has the DNA TGCGCCAGCAGCCTCGGGGGCACTAGCGACCGTACCTACGAGCAGTACTTC.

This clonotype showed up many times. As DNA, the CDR3 is TGCAGTGCTAGTGGGGTGGGGCAGCCCCAGCATTTT. Amino acids: CSASGVGQPQHF. The chain carries TRBV20-1 and TRBJ1-5; D remains unclear. Germline loops: CDR1 DFQATT, CDR2 SNEGSKA (reference sequence). V was trimmed by 3 bases and J by 7 bases, leaving 10 bases between them. This CDR3 spans 12 amino acids.

In regard to this clonotype: The CDR3 does not close with the conserved phenylalanine or tryptophan, likely indicating a read error. The chain links TRBV7-3 to TRBJ2-4, with a tentative D call TRBD2 (6 bases). V was shortened by 1 base and J by 4 bases, with 14 bases between the two germline ends. Germline-derived CDR1 and CDR2 are SGHTA and FQGTGA. The CDR3 contains 16 residues. CDR3 DNA: TGTGCCAGCAGCTTAATAGGAGGGCGAGATAAAAACATTCAGTACCTC. Protein product: CASSLIGGRDKNIQYL.

This chain links TRBV7-8 with TRBJ2-5, with D possibly matching TRBD1 (6 bases). The CDR3 has 15 amino acids. The germline gives CDR1 SGHVS, CDR2 FQNEAQ. Trimming stripped 3 bases from V and 0 bases from J, with 11 bases between. CDR3 loop: CASSFRGWNQETQYF. CDR3 sequence (DNA): TGTGCCAGCAGCTTCAGGGGCTGGAACCAAGAGACCCAGTACTTC.

On this clonotype: Being one base from a much bigger clone, this may be a read error. The gene calls are TRBV5-5 and TRBJ1-2; no firm D call. The V end was cut by 6 bases, the J end by 8 bases, with 11 bases between. The CDR3 is 11 amino acids. CDR1 and CDR2 (germline): SGHKS, YYEKEE (reference sequence). The CDR3 region is CASNLSDGYTF. The CDR3 bases are TGTGCCAGCAACTTATCAGACGGCTACACCTTC.

Of note for this clonotype: One end of the junction is discordant with germline, which a read error may explain. The V gene is TRBV28, the J gene TRBJ1-5; TRBD1 aligns across 11 bases. The CDR3 consists of 15 residues. Germline values: CDR1 MDHEN, CDR2 SYDVKM. CDR3 in amino acids: CAGSRTGGGNQPQHF. The CDR3 region has the DNA TGTGCCGGCAGTCGGACAGGGGGCGGCAATCAGCCCCAGCATTTT.

This clonotype was observed a handful of times. This rearrangement joins TRBV12-3 or TRBV12-4 to TRBJ1-3; D unclear. V dropped 3 bases and J dropped 0 bases, with 9 bases sitting between them. The CDR3 consists of 15 residues. The CDR3 DNA reads TGTGCCAGCAGTTTTTGGGCCATCTCTGGAAACACCATATATTTT. Its protein product is CASSFWAISGNTIYF.

As concerns this clonotype: A much more abundant neighbour one base away suggests this may be a read error. The CDR3: CTSSLAPGLGYTF. In DNA form, the CDR3 reads TGTACCAGCAGTTTAGCCCCGGGATTGGGCTACACCTTC. The chain uses TRBV25-1 and TRBJ1-2, with D unclear. Germline V gene lookup returns CDR1 MGHDK and CDR2 SYGVNS. This CDR3 has 13 residues.

The chain recombines TRBV10-3 with TRBJ2-7; 15 nucleotides match TRBD2. Per the germline V gene, CDR1 is ENHRY and CDR2 is SYGVKD. The CDR3 loop spans 15 amino acids. Trimming removed 10 bases from V and 8 bases from J; junction bases left unmatched: 12. CDR3 sequence: CASSPRGLAGGKQYF. The CDR3 DNA follows: TGTGCCAGCAGCCCTCGAGGACTAGCGGGGGGGAAGCAGTACTTC.

The sample holds many counts of this clonotype. The genes are TRBV12-3 or TRBV12-4 and TRBJ2-5; D is possibly TRBD1 (5 bases). Deletions cut 6 bases from V and 5 bases from J, with 10 bases between. The CDR3 is 12 amino acids. The DNA of the CDR3 is TGTGCCAGCAGGGGGCGCGAGGAGACCCAGTACTTC. Translation: CASRGREETQYF.

The chain couples TRBV20-1 to TRBJ1-1, with TRBD1 identical over 8 bases. The CDR3 is 16 residues long. The germline V gene has CDR1 DFQATT and CDR2 SNEGSKA (reference sequence). The CDR3 DNA follows: TGCAGAACCGAGAAGAGGGGGACAGGAATGAACACTGAAGCTTTCTTT. Translated: CRTEKRGTGMNTEAFF.

This clonotype has ten or more counts. The gene calls are TRBV2 and TRBJ2-7; TRBD1 or TRBD2 may be the D gene (5 bases each). Per germline, CDR1 SNHLY and CDR2 FYNNEI. Trimming shortened V by 6 bases and J by 0 bases, and 12 bases separated the two germline ends. The length of the CDR3 is 14 residues. CDR3 bases: TGTGCCAGCAGCTGGGACGGGACCTCCTACGAGCAGTACTTC. This sequence encodes CASSWDGTSYEQYF.

This clonotype was seen only a few times. This chain connects TRBV7-9 to TRBJ1-1; D might be TRBD1 (5 bases). V dropped 5 bases and J dropped 1 base, with 14 bases sitting between them. Germline V CDR1 and CDR2: SEHNR, FQNEAQ (reference sequence). This CDR3 has 15 amino acids. The chain's CDR3 is CASSPRRGRNTEAFF. As DNA, the CDR3 is TGTGCCAGCAGCCCTAGAAGGGGACGGAACACTGAAGCTTTCTTT.

This clonotype was recorded a few times. The chain combines TRBV2 with TRBJ1-4; maybe TRBD1 (6 bases). This CDR3 is built from 13 residues. Germline loops: CDR1 SNHLY, CDR2 FYNNEI. Trimming pared 9 bases from V and 4 bases from J, leaving 12 bases between. CDR3 nucleotides: TGTGCCAGGATGGACAGCCTTAATGAAAAACTGTTTTTT. Translating it yields CARMDSLNEKLFF.

This clonotype was observed at least ten times. The rearrangement joins TRBV7-9 to TRBJ1-5; the match to TRBD1 covers 7 bases. V lost 1 base to trimming and J lost 3 bases; unmatched junction nucleotides: 3. Germline assignment: CDR1 SEHNR and CDR2 FQNEAQ (reference sequence). The CDR3 loop spans 15 amino acids. CDR3 sequence reads: CASSLGGQHNQPQHF. The DNA of the CDR3 is TGTGCCAGCAGCTTAGGGGGACAGCACAATCAGCCCCAGCATTTT.

This clonotype was seen only a few times. The V gene is TRBV30, the J gene TRBJ1-5; the D gene is possibly TRBD1 (5 bases). The V end lost 0 bases, the J end lost 7 bases, and 10 bases lay between the germline ends. The CDR3 sequence is 13 residues long. Germline V gene sequence: CDR1 GTSNPN, CDR2 SVGIG (reference sequence). CDR3 sequence: CAWSVKGRQPQHF. The CDR3 nucleotides read TGTGCCTGGAGTGTAAAGGGGAGGCAGCCCCAGCATTTT. The full variable domain, its missing parts supplied by reference TRBV30 and TRBJ1-5, is SQTIHQWPATLVQPVGSPLSLECTVEGTSNPNLYWYRQAAGRGLQLLFYSVGIGQISSEVPQNLSASRPQDRQFILSSKKLLLSDSGFYLCAWSVKGRQPQHFGDGTRLSIL.

The chain employs TRBV7-9 and TRBJ1-5; D remains unclear. Between the trimmed V and J ends, which lost 5 bases and 11 bases, there was a span of 16 bases. The CDR3 has 13 residues. Germline V gives CDR1 SEHNR, CDR2 FQNEAQ (reference sequence). CDR3 sequence: CASSPTRSETQHF. The CDR3 DNA sequence: TGTGCCAGCAGCCCTACTAGAAGCGAGACCCAGCATTTT.

V and J are TRBV28 and TRBJ2-5; D is unclear. CDR3 length equals 14 residues. Per germline, CDR1 MDHEN and CDR2 SYDVKM. V was cut by 3 bases and J by 1 base, with 9 bases left in between. The CDR3, as DNA: TGTGCCAGCAGTTTTTCACCGACCCAAGAGACCCAGTACTTC. It codes for CASSFSPTQETQYF.

V and J are TRBV9 and TRBJ2-7; D not certain. The CDR3 totals 14 residues. Germline V CDR1 and CDR2: SGDLS, YYNGEE. V lost 5 bases and J lost 2, with 14 bases in between. CDR3 DNA: TGTGCCAGCAGTTTTGGCCAGCCAACCTACGAGCAGTACTTC. This translates into CASSFGQPTYEQYF.

The V gene is TRBV7-6, the J gene TRBJ1-4; TRBD1 matches at 7 bases. From germline, CDR1 is SGHVS and CDR2 FNYEAQ. This CDR3 contains 17 residues. Trimming at V came to 4 bases and at J to 14 bases, leaving 22 bases not matched to a gene. This CDR3 is CASSYYGGAWRGQQLFF. In nucleotides, the CDR3 is TGTGCCAGCAGCTATTATGGGGGCGCTTGGAGGGGGCAGCAGCTGTTTTTT.

This clonotype was seen a handful of times. This chain links TRBV9 with TRBJ2-7; the match to TRBD2 covers 9 bases. J gave up 3 bases and V 0 bases, and 4 bases lay outside the gene matches. The V gene's germline CDR1 is SGDLS and CDR2 YYNGEE. This CDR3 comprises 15 residues. The CDR3 nucleotides read TGTGCCAGCAGCGTAGGGACTAGCGCAAACTACGAGCAGTACTTC. It yields the protein CASSVGTSANYEQYF.